This T cell receptor beta chain came from a study of shared clonotypes between healthy human individuals (dated by TCRdb to 2018 to 2020). About the investigation overall: A few men and a couple of women, aged 18 to 49 years, made up the cohort. The study deeply sequenced blood TCR repertoires of about 5 healthy adults to estimate repertoire size and the extent of clonotype sharing between individuals. To increase sequencing depth and limit assay-specific biases, TCR repertoire library preparation and sequencing were carried out by different laboratories using diverse techniques. Leukapheresis yielded between about 0.85 and 9.5 billion PBMCs per donor. Study-level results and caveats: Based on pairwise subsampling, the degree of clonotype sharing among donors was expected to be affected by sequencing depth. Sampling was restricted to blood, and TCR repertoires in tissues likely differ from the TCR repertoires found in blood. The small number of donors limited the genetic and exposure-history diversity represented.

The germline V gene yields SGHRS for CDR1 and YFSETQ for CDR2. The CDR3 contains 13 residues, cysteine and phenylalanine counted. Only CDR3 DNA is held: 39 bases, read in frame from base 1. Cut back by 3 bases and 4 bases, the V and J ends lie 8 bases apart. As to this clone: Its antigen is unknown. Base-call qualities are not available, and no considerably larger clone is one nucleotide away.

Donors were healthy HIV-negative adults with no recently reported acute infections or vaccinations. Every donor was a Caucasian adult residing in Nashville, Tennessee, USA. For unsorted samples, about 90 million PBMCs were counted and genomic DNA was extracted with the QIAamp DNA Blood Mini kit. Blood was collected by leukapheresis, and PBMCs were isolated by Ficoll-Histopaque density gradient centrifugation and then cryopreserved in liquid nitrogen vapor phase. Using the deep immunoSEQ assay, multiplex PCR amplified TCR CDR3 regions from genomic DNA. Extracted genomic DNA from each cell subset was distributed evenly across all wells of several immunoSEQ 96-well plates, and each plate was treated as a replicate. For unsorted PBMC, roughly 300 ng of genomic DNA, equivalent to 25,000 to 35,000 T cell genomes, went into each replicate PCR. Ten immunoSEQ deep assay plates were used to sequence the unsorted PBMC genomic DNA. The purified libraries were quantified using a Qubit 3.0 fluorometer, sized with a Bioanalyzer 2100, and then quantified again using the KAPA Library Quantification kit. A separate single-read 150-cycle Illumina NextSeq 550 flow cell was used to sequence each immunoSEQ 96-well plate. From the authors' description of their analysis: Because the immunoSEQ output held only junctional sequences and lacked quality scores, the filtering could not match the filtering applied to full-length reads. To assign V/J genes and CDR3, sequences were annotated against IMGT germline references using PyIR, a Python wrapper for IgBLAST v1.9. Reads with weak V/J assignments (E-value above 1e-6), missing CDR3, stop codons, out-of-frame junctions, or ambiguous translated residues were removed. V3J clonotypes were defined by identical inferred V gene, J gene, and CDR3 amino acid sequence. Percentage overlap between repertoires was computed as shared unique clonotypes divided by the size of the smaller repertoire. RTK rarefaction, the Chao1 estimator, and Recon v2.1 estimates of unobserved clonotypes were used to assess repertoire richness. TCRdb took over this immuneACCESS table, retaining in-frame rearrangements with V and J assigned. Such tables are incomplete; in checked studies, under half of the missing clones stem from an unresolved V gene, and the remainder is unexplained. V, J and clone size were drawn from that table, and D and trimming were deduced from the DNA. A total of about 490,000 clones appear in this sample, about 82% of them only once. The ten biggest clones cover 10% to 15% of the sample.

The receptor was isolated from a woman between 40 and 50 years old in good health. Some clones in this sample may be carry-over from other donors' samples. Recombination connected TRBV5-1 to TRBJ1-5, with the D gene not confidently named. The sequencing input was PBMCs. The CDR3 region: CASSWTSNQPQHF. The nucleotide sequence is TGCGCCAGCAGCTGGACGAGTAATCAGCCCCAGCATTTT.